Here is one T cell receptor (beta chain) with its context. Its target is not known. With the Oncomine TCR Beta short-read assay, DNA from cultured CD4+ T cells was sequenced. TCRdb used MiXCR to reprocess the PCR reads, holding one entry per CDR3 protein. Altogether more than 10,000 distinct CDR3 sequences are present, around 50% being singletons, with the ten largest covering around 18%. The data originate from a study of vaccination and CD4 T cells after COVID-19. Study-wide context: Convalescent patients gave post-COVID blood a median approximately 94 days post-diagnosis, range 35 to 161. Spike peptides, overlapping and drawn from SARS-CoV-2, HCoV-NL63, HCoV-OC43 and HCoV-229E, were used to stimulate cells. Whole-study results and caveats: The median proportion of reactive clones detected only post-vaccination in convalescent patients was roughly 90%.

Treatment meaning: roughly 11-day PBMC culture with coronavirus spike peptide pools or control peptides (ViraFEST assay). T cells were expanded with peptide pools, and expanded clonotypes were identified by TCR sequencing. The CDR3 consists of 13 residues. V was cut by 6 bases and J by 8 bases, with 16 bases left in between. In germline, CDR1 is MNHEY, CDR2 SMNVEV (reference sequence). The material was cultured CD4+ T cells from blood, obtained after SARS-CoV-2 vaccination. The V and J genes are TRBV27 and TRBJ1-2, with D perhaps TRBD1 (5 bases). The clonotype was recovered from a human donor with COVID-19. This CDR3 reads CASRKLSGSGYTF. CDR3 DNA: TGTGCCAGCAGAAAACTCTCAGGGAGCGGCTACACCTTC.